This is a list of T cell receptor beta chains from one sample in a study of blood T cell repertoires in COVID-19. The table came from immunoSEQ multiplex PCR; TCRdb's copy has only in-frame clones and leaves some out. The sample carries fewer than 600,000 clones, more than 75% recorded once. Sequenced material: PBMCs or T cells enriched from blood (not recorded which). Source of these receptors: a woman aged 40 to 50 who had recovered from COVID-19. CDR3s leave out the opening cysteine and the closing phenylalanine or tryptophan. A D gene is named only where the DNA matches it firmly.

TRBV19,TRBD1,ASSPGGTGRETQY
TRBV4-3,TRBD2,ASSQGASGYITDTQY
TRBV18,NA,ASSPGGPIGEKLF
TRBV6-5,TRBD2,ASTNRLAGVTF
TRBV4-2,TRBD1,ASSQDGTANTEAF
TRBV7-2,NA,ASSVTEFNVLT
TRBV12-5,TRBD2,ASGLVVSSGRTSTDTQY
TRBV11-2,NA,ASSLDLGITEAF
TRBV6-5,NA,ASSRLGWNTEAF
TRBV6-5,TRBD1,ASSLTGLNQPQH